This TCR beta chain was identified during a study of blood T cells in healthy people across ages. Whole-study results and caveats: The unsorted PBMCs prevented any conclusive comparison of naive versus antigen-experienced cells.

A few counts support this clonotype. What it binds is unknown. Trimming at V came to 5 bases and at J to 6 bases, leaving 5 bases not matched to a gene. Germline V gives CDR1 KGHSH, CDR2 LQKENI. CDR3 length: 14 residues. Extractions gave at least 5.5 micrograms of total RNA per sample. Combining a sample-barcoded 5' primer with a J-beta primer mix, a second PCR ran for roughly 7 to 12 cycles. In TCRdb, the 5' RACE reads were re-called with MiXCR into one record per CDR3 protein. The data contain 1.5 million to 2 million distinct CDR3 sequences, 30% to 40% of them singletons. The V and J genes are TRBV18 and TRBJ1-5; 9 bases match TRBD1. The sequence derives from a woman aged 25-40 years in good health. The sequenced material came from blood. As DNA, the CDR3 is TGTGCCAGCTCATTGGGACAGGGAGCTCAGCCCCAGCATTTT. The encoded protein is CASSLGQGAQPQHF.